This entry is about one TCR beta chain. Its specific antigen is unknown. No per-base quality is available; no much larger clone lies one base away. This sample is part of a study of CD8+ T cells in alopecia areata (dated by TCRdb to the late 2010s). General notes on the study: High-throughput TCRbeta sequencing was used to examine T cell clonal expansion in alopecia areata in both the C3H/HeJ mouse model and human patients. immunoSEQ multiplex PCR using 35 Vbeta forward primers and 13 Jbeta reverse primers was used to amplify TCRbeta CDR3 regions. Clonality in the scalp was compared among normal scalp (n=4), patchy alopecia areata scalp (n=8), and alopecia totalis/universalis scalp (n=8). RNA came from the PAXgene miRNA kit for fixed scalp, the miRNeasy kit for PBMCs, and the RNeasy kit for mouse skin. Scalp tissue and sorted CD4+ and CD8+ peripheral blood T cells from patchy and totalis/universalis alopecia areata patients and from healthy controls were covered by human TCRbeta sequencing.

CDR3 length: 15 amino acids, cysteine to phenylalanine. CDR3 DNA only is kept here, 45 bases in frame from base 1. V is reduced by 3 bases and J by 4 bases, leaving a spacing of 13 bases between them. CDR1 and CDR2 (SNHLY, FYNNEI) derive from the germline V gene. PBMCs were separated by density centrifugation and stained for CD3, CD4 and CD8, after which CD4+ and CD8+ T cells were sorted on a FACSAria. Scalp biopsies and blood samples were obtained from unaffected controls. Library preparation was by the immunoSEQ multiplex PCR assay. RNA was extracted from all samples and reverse transcribed into cDNA as template for TCR sequencing. SuperScript III was used for first-strand cDNA synthesis, primed with a 2:1 mix of oligo-dT and random hexamers. A synthetic immune receptor repertoire was used to assess amplification bias, and residual bias was removed computationally. In the source study's methods: Raw reads were preprocessed for error removal, and CDR3 was defined according to IMGT conventions as running from the conserved cysteine to phenylalanine. To get clonality, Shannon entropy was normalized by log2 of the number of productive unique TCRs and the result was subtracted from 1. Whether each scalp clone was CD4 or CD8 was inferred by checking scalp TCRbeta sequences against the CD4 and CD8 repertoires from sorted blood. What TCRdb holds here is the immuneACCESS table cut down to in-frame rearrangements. Part of the clones is not present; checked against another copy, under half of the missing clones reflect an unresolved V gene, and the others are unexplained. That table is the source of V, J and clone size, and D and trimming were worked out from the DNA. This sample holds more than 95,000 clones; about 60% were observed only once. The ten most abundant clones make up approximately 2.8% of the sample.

Study-wide conclusions, independent of this receptor: Compared with normal scalp, lesional scalp had higher clonality and more expanded CD8+ clones, particularly in alopecia totalis/universalis, a pattern that suggests antigenic drive. Unlike mouse skin, which is dominated by gammadelta T cells, normal human skin has resident alphabeta T cells that are also sequenced, and this complicates analysis of the scalp TCR repertoire. Compared with mice, TCR sequences shared between patients were less clear, possibly partly because of HLA diversity across the patient population.

The receptor was derived from a human donor in good health. Recombination joined TRBV2 with TRBJ1-5; a tentative D call is TRBD1 (5 bases match). Specimen: CD4+ T cells sorted from blood. The CDR3 reads CASSDPGRVNQPQHF. The nucleotides read TGTGCCAGCAGTGACCCGGGACGCGTGAATCAGCCCCAGCATTTT.